These 5 T cell receptor beta chains came from one sample sequenced in a study of shared clonotypes between healthy human individuals. Data came from immunoSEQ multiplex PCR; TCRdb stores just in-frame clones and leaves some out. The table shows 2 million to 3 million clones, with under 95% occurring only once. The specimen was naive CD4+ T cells from PBMCs. Documented subset: CD45RA+ positively selected. The receptors originated from a man in his late teens or twenties in good health. Some clones in this sample may be carry-over from other donors' samples.

This clone turned up a few times. An end of the junction does not agree with germline; a read error may underlie this. This chain uses TRBV4-2 with TRBJ2-7, with D possibly TRBD1 on 6 matching bases. This CDR3 is built from 11 residues. The germline V gene has CDR1 LGHNA and CDR2 YNFKEQ. The DNA of the CDR3 is TGTGCCAGCAGCCAAAAGGGACACTACTCCTTC. Its translation: CASSQKGHYSF.

The rearrangement uses TRBV9 and TRBJ1-1, with 7 bases lining up with TRBD1. Per germline, CDR1 SGDLS and CDR2 YYNGEE. The ends lost 0 bases at V and 0 bases at J; junction bases unmatched: 11. The CDR3 totals 18 residues. Here the CDR3 reads CASSVGPDTGDMNTEAFF. CDR3 coding DNA: TGTGCCAGCAGCGTAGGTCCCGATACAGGGGACATGAACACTGAAGCTTTCTTT.

The rearrangement links TRBV18 to TRBJ1-5; D is unclear. The CDR3 is 16 amino acids. V lost 3 bases, J lost 2 bases, and 14 bases lay in between. The V gene's germline CDR1 is KGHSH and CDR2 LQKENI. The CDR3 reads CASSPYTLSGNQPQHF. CDR3 DNA: TGTGCCAGCTCACCTTATACCCTGAGTGGCAATCAGCCCCAGCATTTT.

The chain carries TRBV5-1 and TRBJ2-7; possibly TRBD1 for D (5 bases). CDR1 is SGHRS, CDR2 YFSETQ, per germline. V was shortened by 0 bases and J by 2 bases, with 15 bases between the two germline ends. This CDR3 contains 16 residues. CDR3 in amino acids: CASSLGFYGRAYEQYF. The CDR3 bases are TGCGCCAGCAGCTTGGGATTTTATGGCAGGGCCTACGAGCAGTACTTC.

The gene calls are TRBV27 and TRBJ2-3; D might be TRBD2 (5 bases). Germline V CDR1 and CDR2: MNHEY, SMNVEV (reference sequence). Trimming shortened V by 5 bases and J by 2 bases, and 14 bases separated the two germline ends. The CDR3 extends over 15 amino acids. The CDR3 loop reads CASSTKTNPTDTQYF. CDR3 sequence (DNA): TGTGCCAGCAGTACGAAGACTAACCCCACAGATACGCAGTATTTT.